The clone carrying this T cell receptor beta chain showed up just a few times. Compared with germline, one end of the junction differs, possibly owing to a read error. TCRdb used MiXCR to reprocess the RT-PCR reads, holding one entry per CDR3 protein. The profile shows 650,000 to 800,000 distinct CDR3 sequences, 14% of them singletons. CDR3 length: 12 amino acids. CDR1 SGHKS and CDR2 YYEKEE come from the germline V gene (reference sequence). V is TRBV5-5 and J is TRBJ1-2, with 9 bases matching TRBD1. Sequenced sample: memory CD4+ T cells from blood. This sequence was found in a female donor in good health, serving as a healthy control. The CDR3 coding sequence is TGTGCCAGCAGCTTGGATACAGGGGGCGAGACGTTC. Amino acids: CASSLDTGGETF. The full variable domain, rest sourced from reference TRBV5-5 and TRBJ1-2, is DAGVTQSPTHLIKTRGQQVTLRCSPISGHKSVSWYQQVLGQGPQFIFQYYEKEERGRGNFPDRFSARQFPNYSSELNVNALLLGDSALYLCASSLDTGGETFGSGTRLTVV.